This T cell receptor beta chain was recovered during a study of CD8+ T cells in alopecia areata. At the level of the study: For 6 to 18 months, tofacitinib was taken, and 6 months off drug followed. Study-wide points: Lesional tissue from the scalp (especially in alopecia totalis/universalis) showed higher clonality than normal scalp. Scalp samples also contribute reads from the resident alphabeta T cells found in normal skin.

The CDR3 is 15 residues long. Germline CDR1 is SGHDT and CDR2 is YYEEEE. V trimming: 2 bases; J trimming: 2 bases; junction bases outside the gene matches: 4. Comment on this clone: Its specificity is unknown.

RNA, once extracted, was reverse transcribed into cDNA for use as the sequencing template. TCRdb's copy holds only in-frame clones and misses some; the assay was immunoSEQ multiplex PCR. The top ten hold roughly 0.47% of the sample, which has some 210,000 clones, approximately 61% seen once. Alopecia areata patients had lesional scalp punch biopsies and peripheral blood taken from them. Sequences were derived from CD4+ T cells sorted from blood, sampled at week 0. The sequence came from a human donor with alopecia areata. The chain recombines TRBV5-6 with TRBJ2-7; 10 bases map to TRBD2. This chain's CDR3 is CASSFTGLAAYEQYF. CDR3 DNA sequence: TGTGCCAGCAGCTTTACTGGACTAGCGGCCTACGAGCAGTACTTC.